This T cell receptor beta chain appears in the sequencing data of a study of regulatory T cells in long-lasting Graves disease. Stated time point: persistent/refractory GD, antithyroid drugs over 5 years with positive TRAb. PBMC-derived RNA was used for the TCR library. TCR beta libraries were built with iRepertoire HTBI primers and Arm-PCR of CDR3 regions. Each CDR3 protein gets one entry after TCRdb re-called the multiplex PCR reads with MiXCR. Found here are under 500,000 distinct CDR3 sequences, about a fifth of them singletons; the top ten hold 7% to 10%. The table lists this clonotype with a few counts. CDR3 length: 11 residues. Per germline, CDR1 DFQATT and CDR2 SNEGSKA (reference sequence). Trimming took 2 bases from V and 6 from J, leaving 8 bases between them.

The source is a female donor with Graves disease. The sequencing here drew on peripheral blood mononuclear cells (PBMCs), taken when the disease was refractory, from a patient treated with antithyroid drugs. The chain uses TRBV20-1 and TRBJ2-7; D gene unclear. The CDR3 spells CSARYGAEQYF. The CDR3 DNA reads as TGCAGTGCTAGATATGGAGCCGAGCAGTACTTC.